The 18 T cell receptor beta chains presented below share a single source sample, sequenced in a study of control samples from healthy donors and cancer patients. Here immunoSEQ multiplex PCR was the method, and the copy in TCRdb shows in-frame clones only, minus some. The sample has more than 50,000 clones; 90% are singletons. Sequenced sample: PBMCs. Receptors originate from a woman between 45 and 65 years old with colorectal cancer.

This chain links TRBV5-6 with TRBJ2-7; tentatively, D is TRBD2 (7 bases). Trimming shortened V by 0 bases and J by 6 bases, and 19 bases separated the two germline ends. This CDR3 has 16 amino acids. The germline CDR1 and CDR2 sequences are SGHDT and YYEEEE. The CDR3 protein is CASSLALRGAQSEQYF. In DNA form, the CDR3 reads TGTGCCAGCAGCTTGGCCTTACGGGGGGCGCAAAGCGAGCAGTACTTC.

The J gene is TRBJ2-3, the V gene TRBV9; 13 bases line up with TRBD2. V lost 0 bases and J lost 6; bases outside the gene matches: 4. Germline V gene lookup returns CDR1 SGDLS and CDR2 YYNGEE. The CDR3 consists of 16 residues. CDR3 in DNA: TGTGCCAGCAGCGTAGGACTAGCGGGAGGTTTGGATACGCAGTATTTT. Translation: CASSVGLAGGLDTQYF. The full variable domain, its missing parts supplied by reference TRBV9 and TRBJ2-3, is DSGVTQTPKHLITATGQRVTLRCSPRSGDLSVYWYQQSLDQGLQFLIQYYNGEERAKGNILERFSAQQFPDLHSELNLSSLELGDSALYFCASSVGLAGGLDTQYFGPGTRLTVL.

The V call is TRBV20-1, the J call TRBJ1-5; 7 bases are a match to TRBD1. J was trimmed by 3 bases and V by 3 bases; bases with no gene match: 14. CDR1 and CDR2 (germline): DFQATT, SNEGSKA (reference sequence). The CDR3 has 17 residues. The CDR3 here is CSASLDRTETFNQPQHF. The DNA of the CDR3 is TGCAGTGCTAGTTTGGACAGGACAGAAACATTCAATCAGCCCCAGCATTTT.

The rearrangement links TRBV19 to TRBJ2-6, with D tentatively TRBD1 (5 bases). The germline V gene has CDR1 LNHDA and CDR2 SQIVND (reference sequence). CDR3 length equals 18 residues. Trimming removed 0 bases at V and 0 bases at J, with 12 bases between. The CDR3 region is CASSIDPRQFSGANVLTF. The CDR3 DNA follows: TGTGCCAGTAGTATAGACCCCAGACAGTTCTCTGGGGCCAACGTCCTGACTTTC.

Worth noting for this clone: Other DNA sequences of this sample code for an identical CDR3. The chain links TRBV3-1 (or the pseudogene TRBV3-2) to TRBJ1-2; D uncertain. The CDR3 covers 14 residues. The germline V and J ends were trimmed by 1 base and 0 bases, with 6 bases remaining between them. Germline-derived CDR1 and CDR2 are LGHDT and YNNKEL (reference sequence). As DNA, the CDR3 is TGTGCCAGCAGCCAAGTCACAGCTAACTATGGCTACACCTTC. It encodes CASSQVTANYGYTF.

The chain has TRBV9 and TRBJ1-4; D not certain. Germline CDR1 SGDLS, CDR2 YYNGEE. The CDR3 totals 12 residues. The V gene lost 4 bases and the J gene lost 8 bases, with 9 bases spanning the gap. CDR3 amino acids: CASSTPGEKLFF. The CDR3 bases are TGTGCCAGCAGCACCCCTGGGGAAAAACTGTTTTTT.

Here the CDR3 reads CSVDEVGTRVYGYTF. The CDR3 DNA reads TGCAGCGTTGATGAGGTTGGGACCCGTGTGTATGGCTACACCTTC. The chain joins TRBV29-1 to TRBJ1-2; D possibly corresponds to TRBD1 (5 bases). Germline V gene lookup returns CDR1 SQVTM and CDR2 ANQGSEA. V lost 3 bases to trimming and J lost 5 bases, with 19 bases between them. This CDR3 is 15 amino acids long.

The chain joins TRBV10-2 to TRBJ2-7, with 11 bases matching TRBD2. This CDR3 is 14 amino acids long. Unmatched junction bases numbered 7, after V lost 6 bases and J lost 6 bases. Germline V gives CDR1 WSHSY, CDR2 SAAADI. CDR3 coding DNA: TGCGCCAGCAGAACTAGCGGGAGTCGGTCCGAGCAGTACTTC. This sequence encodes CASRTSGSRSEQYF.

The genes are TRBV11-1 and TRBJ2-7; D gene ambiguous. The CDR3 length is 14 residues. With 1 base removed from V and 0 bases from J, the gap between germline ends came to 7 bases. CDR1 is SGHAT, CDR2 FQDESV, per germline (reference sequence). The CDR3 reads CASSLGGSSYEQYF. The CDR3 DNA follows: TGTGCCAGCAGCTTAGGTGGCAGCTCCTACGAGCAGTACTTC.

The chain is built from TRBV19 and TRBJ2-7; 9 bases align to TRBD1. Germline CDR1 and CDR2: LNHDA and SQIVND (reference sequence). The CDR3 is 13 amino acids. V shed 9 bases and J 5 bases; nucleotides not matched to a gene: 8. The CDR3 bases are TGTGCCAGCACCGGGACAGGGACCCACGAGCAGTACTTC. Amino acids: CASTGTGTHEQYF. Full variable domain (missing parts from reference TRBV19 and TRBJ2-7): DGGITQSPKYLFRKEGQNVTLSCEQNLNHDAMYWYRQDPGQGLRLIYYSQIVNDFQKGDIAEGYSVSREKKESFPLTVTSAQKNPTAFYLCASTGTGTHEQYFGPGTRLTVT.

The rearrangement uses TRBV6-5 and TRBJ2-7; no definite D call. CDR3 length: 14 amino acids. The germline V and J ends were trimmed by 4 bases and 2 bases, with 12 bases remaining between them. CDR1 is MNHEY, CDR2 SVGAGI, per germline. The CDR3 DNA reads TGTGCCAGCAGTTCAGTGACTGAAGCCTACGAGCAGTACTTC. It specifies CASSSVTEAYEQYF.

The V call is TRBV10-3, the J call TRBJ1-1; no clear D gene. CDR3 size: 14 residues. Trimming cost V 0 bases and J 1 base, with 6 bases left between them. The germline V gene encodes CDR1 ENHRY and CDR2 SYGVKD. The CDR3 nucleotides are TGTGCCATCAGTGAGTCCAGACAGAACACTGAAGCTTTCTTT. It is translated as CAISESRQNTEAFF.

The chain is built from TRBV28 and TRBJ2-7; tentatively, D is TRBD2 (6 bases). Germline V CDR1 and CDR2: MDHEN, SYDVKM. CDR3 length: 13 amino acids. Between the trimmed V and J ends, which lost 7 bases and 3 bases, there was a span of 13 bases. CDR3 sequence: CASTGGSDYEQYF. CDR3 DNA sequence: TGTGCCAGCACTGGGGGGTCGGACTACGAGCAGTACTTC.

The chain has TRBV27 and TRBJ1-1, with D possibly TRBD1 on 6 matching bases. The germline V and J ends were trimmed by 9 bases and 8 bases, with 16 bases remaining between them. This CDR3 is 12 amino acids long. Germline CDR1 and CDR2: MNHEY and SMNVEV (reference sequence). DNA for the CDR3: TGTGCCAGTCGTAAAGGGGGGACGGAAGCTTTCTTT. Its translation: CASRKGGTEAFF.

This chain joins TRBV19 and TRBJ1-1, with D unclear. Trimming left V 3 bases short and J 1 base short, with 12 bases between. The CDR3 consists of 15 residues. Germline CDR1 reads LNHDA; CDR2 reads SQIVND (reference sequence). CDR3 bases: TGTGCCAGTAGTATCGGAGAGGGCGGGAACACTGAAGCTTTCTTT. The encoded protein is CASSIGEGGNTEAFF.

This clone came up once. The CDR3 nucleotides are TGCGCCAGCAGCTTGGCCGGGGATGCGGACACTGAAGCTTTCTTT. Translation gives CASSLAGDADTEAFF. The chain employs TRBV5-1 and TRBJ1-1; D gene uncertain. CDR3 length: 15 residues. V was cut by 0 bases and J by 3 bases, with 12 bases left in between. The germline V gene has CDR1 SGHRS and CDR2 YFSETQ.

The chain is built from TRBV10-2 and TRBJ2-3; D is undetermined. Per the germline V gene, CDR1 is WSHSY and CDR2 is SAAADI. V shed 5 bases and J shed 6 bases, with 9 bases lying between them. The CDR3 runs to 12 residues. The CDR3 loop is CASSPIGDTQYF. The CDR3 DNA sequence: TGCGCCAGCAGTCCGATAGGGGATACGCAGTATTTT.

This clone was recorded only once. The chain has TRBV5-1 and TRBJ2-1, with TRBD2 matching over 9 bases. Germline CDR1 reads SGHRS; CDR2 reads YFSETQ. The CDR3 extends over 15 amino acids. With 2 bases clipped from V and 3 bases from J, the junction kept 3 bases outside the gene matches. This chain's CDR3 is CASSLLTSGYNEQFF. The CDR3 DNA reads as TGCGCCAGCAGCTTACTGACTAGCGGCTACAATGAGCAGTTCTTC.